Below, 32 T cell receptor beta chains from the same sample are listed, as sequenced in a study of regulatory T cells in long-lasting Graves disease. According to the study, TCR beta libraries were built with iRepertoire HTBI primers and CDR3-region Arm-PCR. Using its own MiXCR run on the multiplex PCR reads, TCRdb lists one record per CDR3 protein. Among about 660,000 distinct CDR3 sequences listed, around 32% were seen once. Time point meaning: persistent/refractory GD, antithyroid drugs over 5 years with positive TRAb. Extracted PBMC RNA gave rise to the TCR library. Sample: peripheral blood mononuclear cells (PBMCs), taken when the disease was refractory, from a patient treated with antithyroid drugs. The receptors shown here come from a female donor with Graves disease.

V usage is TRBV20-1 and J usage is TRBJ1-1, with TRBD1 as a possible D gene (5 bases). Trimming cost V 5 bases and J 1 base, with 14 bases left between them. The germline V gene encodes CDR1 DFQATT and CDR2 SNEGSKA (reference sequence). This CDR3 region has 14 residues. CDR3 DNA sequence: TGCAGTGCTCAAGGGGCGGGGGGGAACACTGAAGCTTTCTTT. It encodes CSAQGAGGNTEAFF.

The DNA for the CDR3 is TGCAGCGTTGAAGGGCCCGGGACAGGGGGCGGAGAGCAGTACTTC. It yields the protein CSVEGPGTGGGEQYF. V usage is TRBV29-1 and J usage is TRBJ2-7, with 12 nucleotides matching TRBD1. The length of the CDR3 is 15 residues. Germline V gene lookup returns CDR1 SQVTM and CDR2 ANQGSEA. V trimming: 1 base; J trimming: 7 bases; junction bases outside the gene matches: 8.

This clonotype was detected many times. V is TRBV10-3 and J is TRBJ1-5, with D possibly being TRBD1 (5 bases). There are 12 residues in the CDR3. The V end lost 4 bases, the J end lost 4 bases, and 5 bases lay between the germline ends. CDR1 and CDR2 (germline): ENHRY, SYGVKD. The DNA for the CDR3 is TGTGCCATCAGTGGGGGGAATCAGCCCCAGCATTTT. Amino acids: CAISGGNQPQHF.

The V gene is TRBV29-1, the J gene TRBJ2-7, with TRBD1 as a possible D gene (5 bases). This CDR3 has 13 residues. V lost 4 bases and J lost 6, with 16 bases in between. In germline, CDR1 is SQVTM, CDR2 ANQGSEA. The CDR3 sequence: CSVAPTATAEQYF. The CDR3 nucleotides read TGCAGCGTTGCCCCGACAGCTACAGCCGAGCAGTACTTC.

This chain joins TRBV5-1 and TRBJ1-5; the D is unclear. V was clipped by 5 bases and J by 2 bases, with 11 bases between them. Germline V gene sequence: CDR1 SGHRS, CDR2 YFSETQ. The CDR3 extends over 14 amino acids. The CDR3 DNA follows: TGCGCCAGCAGTGAGAGGGCTGGCAATCAGCCCCAGCATTTT. It encodes CASSERAGNQPQHF.

The chain carries TRBV6-1 and TRBJ1-5, with D perhaps TRBD1 (6 bases). This CDR3 contains 14 residues. Trimming took off 7 bases at V and 7 bases at J, with 17 bases between the two ends. Germline V gives CDR1 MNHNS, CDR2 SASEGT. The CDR3 reads CASNKGGAGQPQHF. The CDR3, as DNA: TGTGCCAGCAATAAGGGGGGGGCTGGGCAGCCCCAGCATTTT.

Ten or more counts support this clonotype. The gene calls are TRBV20-1 and TRBJ1-5, with a weak D call TRBD1 (5 bases). Germline V gives CDR1 DFQATT, CDR2 SNEGSKA (reference sequence). The CDR3 length is 13 residues. V was shortened by 4 bases and J by 4 bases, with 11 bases between the two germline ends. The CDR3: CSATGQGNQPQHF. CDR3 bases: TGCAGTGCTACCGGACAAGGGAATCAGCCCCAGCATTTT.

This chain uses TRBV7-9 with TRBJ1-5, with D possibly TRBD1 on 5 matching bases. This CDR3 is built from 15 residues. Trimming took 6 bases from V and 5 from J, leaving 17 bases between them. Germline V gene sequence: CDR1 SEHNR, CDR2 FQNEAQ (reference sequence). The CDR3 here is CASSLGQGLDQPQHF. The DNA of the CDR3 is TGTGCCAGCAGTCTCGGGCAGGGACTGGATCAGCCCCAGCATTTT.

The chain uses TRBV20-1 and TRBJ1-1; D perhaps matches TRBD1 (5 bases). Germline CDR1 DFQATT, CDR2 SNEGSKA (reference sequence). V lost 3 bases and J 6 bases, leaving 23 bases between the germline ends. The CDR3 runs 16 residues. Here the CDR3 DNA reads TGCAGTGCTAGGATCGGGGACTCTCGATTGGGAGCTGAAGCTTTCTTT. Protein product: CSARIGDSRLGAEAFF.

In this sample, this clonotype is large. The V gene is TRBV6-1, the J gene TRBJ1-5; possibly TRBD1 for D (5 bases). CDR1 and CDR2 (germline): MNHNS, SASEGT. Deletions cut 5 bases from V and 3 bases from J, with 14 bases between. The CDR3 is 15 amino acids. The CDR3 region has the DNA TGTGCCAGCAGTTTACCGGAGGGGATCAATCAGCCCCAGCATTTT. This translates into CASSLPEGINQPQHF.

This clonotype was found many times. This rearrangement joins TRBV30 to TRBJ2-5; 9 bases match TRBD2. Trimming at V came to 0 bases and at J to 4 bases, leaving 9 bases not matched to a gene. The CDR3 sequence is 16 residues long. Germline values: CDR1 GTSNPN, CDR2 SVGIG (reference sequence). The CDR3 spells CAWSVSGGRALETQYF. In DNA form, the CDR3 reads TGTGCCTGGAGTGTTTCCGGCGGGAGGGCCTTAGAGACCCAGTACTTC. The whole variable domain, filled in from reference TRBV30 and TRBJ2-5, reads SQTIHQWPATLVQPVGSPLSLECTVEGTSNPNLYWYRQAAGRGLQLLFYSVGIGQISSEVPQNLSASRPQDRQFILSSKKLLLSDSGFYLCAWSVSGGRALETQYFGPGTRLLVL.

The chain uses TRBV6-1 and TRBJ1-2; the D is unclear. In germline, CDR1 is MNHNS, CDR2 SASEGT. V gave up 5 bases and J gave up 10 bases, with 11 bases separating them. The CDR3 extends over 11 amino acids. CDR3 bases: TGTGCCAGCAGTCAACAGCTAATCTACACCTTC. Its protein is CASSQQLIYTF.

A word on this clonotype: Possible read error: a much larger clone is one base away. V and J are TRBV12-3 or TRBV12-4 and TRBJ1-2, with 9 bases aligning to TRBD1. V was clipped by 6 bases and J by 6 bases; unmatched bases: 5. The CDR3 extends over 13 amino acids. The CDR3 loop is CASRGQGEDGYTF. The CDR3 DNA reads TGTGCCAGCAGGGGACAGGGAGAGGATGGCTACACCTTC.

The V gene is TRBV5-1, the J gene TRBJ1-4; maybe TRBD1 (6 bases). In germline, CDR1 is SGHRS, CDR2 YFSETQ. V dropped 3 bases and J dropped 4 bases, with 10 bases sitting between them. There are 14 residues in the CDR3. CDR3 amino acids: CASSYTGINEKLFF. The CDR3 coding sequence is TGCGCCAGCAGCTATACAGGGATTAATGAAAAACTGTTTTTT.

V is TRBV18 and J is TRBJ1-5, with D tentatively TRBD1 (5 bases). With 2 bases removed from V and 2 bases from J, the gap between germline ends came to 13 bases. From germline, CDR1 is KGHSH and CDR2 LQKENI. The CDR3 runs to 16 residues. The CDR3, as DNA: TGTGCCAGCTCACCAATGGGGGGGTCGGGCAATCAGCCCCAGCATTTT. Its protein is CASSPMGGSGNQPQHF.

To note about this clonotype: Germline is not matched at one junction end, which may reflect a read error. V is TRBV11-2 and J is TRBJ2-5; 9 nucleotides match TRBD2. The CDR3 length is 12 residues. Germline lookup yields CDR1 SGHAT and CDR2 FQNNGV. The CDR3 protein is CASSFGPGLAAF. The CDR3 coding sequence is TGTGCCAGCAGCTTCGGACCGGGACTAGCCGCGTTT.

This clonotype occurred a few times. This chain links TRBV20-1 with TRBJ2-5; D is possibly TRBD2 (6 bases). Per the germline V gene, CDR1 is DFQATT and CDR2 is SNEGSKA (reference sequence). This CDR3 is built from 17 residues. Trimming took off 0 bases at V and 5 bases at J, with 22 bases between the two ends. The CDR3: CSARDGGITLSGETQYF. The CDR3 nucleotides are TGCAGTGCTAGAGATGGTGGAATAACCCTAAGCGGGGAGACCCAGTACTTC.

This clonotype was detected a few times. V usage is TRBV7-2 and J usage is TRBJ1-5; perhaps TRBD1 as D (6 bases). This CDR3 spans 14 amino acids. V was pared by 4 bases and J by 3 bases, with 10 bases between. Germline V gene lookup returns CDR1 SGHTA and CDR2 FQGNSA. DNA of the CDR3: TGTGCCAGCAGCTCCCGGGACACCAATCAGCCCCAGCATTTT. Amino acids: CASSSRDTNQPQHF.

The J gene is TRBJ1-4, the V gene TRBV28; D is unclear. Germline-derived CDR1 and CDR2 are MDHEN and SYDVKM. The V end lost 4 bases, the J end lost 0 bases, and 15 bases lay between the germline ends. This CDR3 contains 17 residues. The CDR3 nucleotides read TGTGCCAGCAGTTCCTCCCGGACCCTTGCAACTAATGAAAAACTGTTTTTT. Residues: CASSSSRTLATNEKLFF.

Points on this clonotype: A much larger clone lies one base from this, so it may be a read error. This chain joins TRBV24-1 and TRBJ1-1; TRBD1 is a possible D gene (6 bases). The CDR3 is 14 residues long. From germline, CDR1 is KGHDR and CDR2 SFDVKD. Here the CDR3 DNA reads TGTACCACCAGTGAGTCCGGGACAAACACTGAAGCTTTCTTT. Protein sequence: CTTSESGTNTEAFF.

This rearrangement joins TRBV5-1 to TRBJ1-1; TRBD1 matches at 9 bases. The CDR3 runs 17 residues. J was trimmed by 3 bases and V by 0 bases; bases with no gene match: 9. The V gene's germline CDR1 is SGHRS and CDR2 YFSETQ. CDR3: CASSLVYRGRADTEAFF. The CDR3 nucleotides read TGCGCCAGCAGCTTGGTTTACAGGGGGCGGGCGGACACTGAAGCTTTCTTT.

Ten or more counts support this clonotype. V is TRBV28 and J is TRBJ1-2, with no clear D. V dropped 2 bases and J dropped 3 bases, with 7 bases sitting between them. The CDR3 extends over 13 amino acids. Germline lookup yields CDR1 MDHEN and CDR2 SYDVKM. The CDR3: CASSLRPHYGYTF. CDR3 DNA sequence: TGTGCCAGCAGTTTAAGGCCCCACTATGGCTACACCTTC.

This clonotype was picked up a small number of times. The V call is TRBV3-1, the J call TRBJ2-5, with a possible D match to TRBD2 (5 bases). The V end was cut by 4 bases, the J end by 5 bases, with 11 bases between. Per germline, CDR1 LGHDT and CDR2 YNNKEL (reference sequence). The CDR3 is made up of 13 amino acids. The DNA for the CDR3 is TGTGCCAGCAGCCTTCCTAGCACGGAGACCCAGTACTTC. Translated, it gives CASSLPSTETQYF.

The V call is TRBV29-1, the J call TRBJ2-2; D not certain. V lost 7 bases and J lost 1, with 10 bases in between. CDR3 length: 13 residues. Looked up from germline, CDR1 is SQVTM and CDR2 is ANQGSEA. CDR3 loop: CSGQAENTGELFF. CDR3 nucleotide sequence: TGCAGCGGTCAAGCCGAGAACACCGGGGAGCTGTTTTTT.

This chain's CDR3 is CASSYSLTGGWTEAFF. DNA for the CDR3: TGTGCCAGCAGTTACTCGTTGACAGGGGGATGGACTGAAGCTTTCTTT. The rearrangement uses TRBV6-5 and TRBJ1-1; 9 bases are shared with TRBD1. Germline-derived CDR1 and CDR2 are MNHEY and SVGAGI. V gave up 0 bases and J gave up 5 bases; unmatched junction bases: 7. The CDR3 runs to 16 residues.

This clonotype was counted only a few times. This chain joins TRBV6-1 and TRBJ1-2, with TRBD1 matching 10 bases. This CDR3 has 17 amino acids. The J segment lost 5 bases and the V segment lost 6 bases, leaving 15 bases of the junction unmatched. The germline V gene has CDR1 MNHNS and CDR2 SASEGT. DNA for the CDR3: TGTGCCAGCAGCGTTTATACGACCGGGACAGGGGTATATGGCTACACCTTC. The encoded protein is CASSVYTTGTGVYGYTF.

In this sample, this clonotype turned up many times. The chain joins TRBV11-2 to TRBJ2-5, with D maybe TRBD1 (5 bases). V shed 5 bases and J shed 1 base, with 11 bases lying between them. Germline V gene data show CDR1 as SGHAT and CDR2 as FQNNGV. This CDR3 has 14 amino acids. The CDR3 nucleotides are TGTGCCAGCAGCCCCGTGGGGCCCCAAGAGACCCAGTACTTC. It is translated as CASSPVGPQETQYF.

This clonotype was counted a few times. This chain links TRBV7-9 with TRBJ1-2, with D maybe TRBD1 (5 bases). The CDR3 has 13 amino acids. CDR1 and CDR2 from the germline V gene are SEHNR and FQNEAQ (reference sequence). The V end lost 5 bases, the J end lost 6 bases, and 13 bases lay between the germline ends. The CDR3 bases are TGTGCCAGCAGCCCAGGGACGGCCGATGGCTACACCTTC. Its translation: CASSPGTADGYTF. The full variable domain, with the rest looked up from reference TRBV7-9 and TRBJ1-2, is DTGVSQNPRHKITKRGQNVTFRCDPISEHNRLYWYRQTLGQGPEFLTYFQNEAQLEKSRLLSDRFSAERPKGSFSTLEIQRTEQGDSAMYLCASSPGTADGYTFGSGTRLTVV.

This clonotype was found many times. The chain recombines TRBV2 with TRBJ2-5, with D tentatively TRBD2 (5 bases). Trimming cost V 7 bases and J 5 bases, with 17 bases left between them. Germline-derived CDR1 and CDR2 are SNHLY and FYNNEI. The CDR3 extends over 14 amino acids. This CDR3 reads CASTLTTLHETQYF. The CDR3 region has the DNA TGTGCCAGCACCTTGACTACATTACACGAGACCCAGTACTTC.

The chain carries TRBV6-2 or TRBV6-3 and TRBJ1-6, with D unresolved. CDR3 length: 13 amino acids. Between the trimmed V and J ends, which lost 5 bases and 9 bases, there was a span of 11 bases. Germline CDR1 and CDR2: MNHEY and SVGEGT. DNA of the CDR3: TGTGCCAGCAGTCGACTTAATAGTTCACCCCTCCACTTT. Protein sequence: CASSRLNSSPLHF.

The chain combines TRBV9 with TRBJ1-5; 7 nucleotides agree with TRBD1. CDR1 and CDR2 (germline): SGDLS, YYNGEE. Trimming took 3 bases from V and 6 from J; bases not matched to a gene: 9. The CDR3 is 15 residues long. CDR3 coding DNA: TGTGCCAGCAGCGAGGTGGAGGGGACAGCTCAGCCCCAGCATTTT. Translating gives CASSEVEGTAQPQHF.

This clonotype was seen ten or more times. This rearrangement joins TRBV10-3 to TRBJ1-1; possible D gene TRBD1, 5 bases. The CDR3 sequence is 13 residues long. Germline V CDR1 and CDR2: ENHRY, SYGVKD. Deletions cut 10 bases from V and 0 bases from J, with 12 bases between. CDR3 in amino acids: CATRGGMNTEAFF. CDR3 DNA sequence: TGTGCCACCCGGGGCGGGATGAACACTGAAGCTTTCTTT.